This entry lists 20 T cell receptor beta chains sequenced from one sample in a study of T cell repertoires in cytomegalovirus infection. The antigens of these receptors remain unknown. MiXCR, run by TCRdb on the reads, gives a single entry per CDR3 protein. The sample lists around 39,000 distinct CDR3 sequences, around half occurring once. The sample here was CD8+ T cells from cultured PBMCs, taken from culture after CMV antigen stimulation. The receptors originated from a human donor in good health (CMV status not recorded). Some clones in this sample may be carry-over from other donors' samples.

This clonotype has ten or more counts. The chain carries TRBV7-8 and TRBJ1-3; D may be TRBD1 (5 bases). Germline V gives CDR1 SGHVS, CDR2 FQNEAQ. Trimming left V 2 bases short and J 0 bases short, with 11 bases between. CDR3 length equals 16 residues. This chain's CDR3 is CASSLTGPSSGNTIYF. The CDR3 DNA is TGTGCCAGCAGCTTAACGGGACCTAGCTCTGGAAACACCATATATTTT.

This clonotype was found once. The chain couples TRBV7-6 to TRBJ2-7, with 12 nucleotides matching TRBD2. CDR1 SGHVS and CDR2 FNYEAQ come from the germline V gene. Trimming removed 7 bases from V and 3 bases from J; junction bases left unmatched: 1. CDR3 size: 13 residues. CDR3 bases: TGTGCCAGCACGACTAGCGGGGGCTACGAGCAGTACTTC. Its translation is CASTTSGGYEQYF.

This chain connects TRBV7-9 to TRBJ2-6; 8 positions match TRBD1. The CDR3 contains 16 residues. Unmatched junction bases numbered 9, after V lost 4 bases and J lost 7 bases. Germline V gene data show CDR1 as SEHNR and CDR2 as FQNEAQ (reference sequence). The chain's CDR3 is CASSSQTGAQANVLTF. CDR3 coding DNA: TGTGCCAGCAGCTCCCAGACAGGGGCCCAAGCCAACGTCCTGACTTTC.

The gene calls are TRBV27 and TRBJ1-1, with D maybe TRBD1 (5 bases). The length of the CDR3 is 13 residues. The V and J ends lost 0 bases and 3 bases respectively, with 5 bases between them. Germline lookup yields CDR1 MNHEY and CDR2 SMNVEV (reference sequence). Here the CDR3 reads CASSLSGDTEAFF. Here the CDR3 DNA reads TGTGCCAGCAGTTTATCAGGGGACACTGAAGCTTTCTTT.

This clonotype was seen many times. This sequence joins TRBV7-2 and TRBJ1-6; D ambiguous. The germline V gene encodes CDR1 SGHTA and CDR2 FQGNSA. V lost 3 bases and J lost 7, with 10 bases in between. The CDR3 sequence is 14 residues long. The CDR3 sequence is CASSFGRTNSPLHF. The CDR3 DNA is TGTGCCAGCAGCTTCGGCAGGACCAATTCACCCCTCCACTTT.

The J gene is TRBJ1-2, the V gene TRBV7-9, with D possibly being TRBD1 (5 bases). This CDR3 spans 14 amino acids. V was cut by 5 bases and J by 4 bases, with 14 bases left in between. The germline gives CDR1 SEHNR, CDR2 FQNEAQ (reference sequence). The CDR3 DNA sequence: TGTGCCAGCAGCCAGGACATCAAGGCCTATGGCTACACCTTC. This codes for CASSQDIKAYGYTF. Drawing the rest from reference TRBV7-9 and TRBJ1-2, the complete variable domain is DTGVSQNPRHKITKRGQNVTFRCDPISEHNRLYWYRQTLGQGPEFLTYFQNEAQLEKSRLLSDRFSAERPKGSFSTLEIQRTEQGDSAMYLCASSQDIKAYGYTFGSGTRLTVV.

This clonotype was seen only a few times. The chain uses TRBV7-4 and TRBJ2-7; D is ambiguous. The CDR3 is 15 amino acids. The V gene lost 4 bases and the J gene lost 2 bases, with 15 bases spanning the gap. Germline CDR1 is SGHVT and CDR2 is SQSDAQ. The CDR3 sequence: CASSSGRKSTYEQYF. The CDR3 coding sequence is TGTGCCAGCAGCTCCGGACGGAAATCTACCTACGAGCAGTACTTC.

This clonotype was found a few times. The chain has TRBV7-2 and TRBJ2-5; 11 nucleotides match TRBD2. Germline assignment: CDR1 SGHTA and CDR2 FQGNSA. The CDR3 spans 14 residues. J lost 5 bases, V lost 6 bases, and 5 bases had no gene match. The CDR3 sequence is CASSFGLAGETQYF. In nucleotides, the CDR3 is TGTGCCAGCAGTTTCGGACTAGCGGGTGAGACCCAGTACTTC.

This clonotype was detected only once. The chain links TRBV24-1 to TRBJ1-2, with D perhaps matching TRBD1 (5 bases). Trimming took off 4 bases at V and 7 bases at J, with 21 bases between the two ends. CDR3 length: 16 residues. In germline, CDR1 is KGHDR, CDR2 SFDVKD. The CDR3 region has the DNA TGTGCCACCAGTGACTCAGTGGCGGGGGATACCGGTGGCTACACCTTC. Translated, it gives CATSDSVAGDTGGYTF.

This clonotype was detected only once. V gene TRBV7-2 combines with J gene TRBJ1-1, with D tentatively TRBD1 (5 bases). The CDR3 sequence is 16 residues long. Germline V CDR1 and CDR2: SGHTA, FQGNSA. Trimming stripped 4 bases from V and 5 bases from J, with 20 bases between. The CDR3 bases are TGTGCCAGCAGCTCCATCGGTAGCGGGGGAAGGACTGAAGCTTTCTTT. It yields the protein CASSSIGSGGRTEAFF.

This sequence joins TRBV7-3 and TRBJ1-5, with a tentative D call TRBD1 (6 bases). The CDR3 sequence is 18 residues long. Trimming left V 2 bases short and J 6 bases short, with 23 bases between. Germline CDR1 and CDR2: SGHTA and FQGTGA. CDR3 coding DNA: TGTGCCAGCAGCTTAGCCGTTGGTTCCCAGGGGTTAATTCAGCCCCAGCATTTT. Protein: CASSLAVGSQGLIQPQHF.

This clonotype was recorded a few times. The chain uses TRBV27 and TRBJ2-2; perhaps TRBD1 as D (5 bases). Between the trimmed V and J ends, which lost 0 bases and 5 bases, there was a span of 7 bases. This CDR3 region has 14 residues. Germline values: CDR1 MNHEY, CDR2 SMNVEV (reference sequence). CDR3 in amino acids: CASSLSRGTGELFF. The DNA for the CDR3 is TGTGCCAGCAGTTTATCTAGGGGTACCGGGGAGCTGTTTTTT.

This chain joins TRBV19 and TRBJ1-5, with D perhaps TRBD1 (6 bases). This CDR3 has 13 amino acids. In germline, CDR1 is LNHDA, CDR2 SQIVND (reference sequence). Deletions cut 6 bases from V and 4 bases from J, with 10 bases between. The CDR3 sequence: CASSWTANQPQHF. In DNA, the CDR3 is TGTGCCAGTAGCTGGACAGCTAATCAGCCCCAGCATTTT.

The CDR3, as DNA: TGTGCCAGCAGTTCCGCTAGCGGGAGCCCTCAGTTCTTC. It translates to CASSSASGSPQFF. V usage is TRBV27 and J usage is TRBJ2-1; 10 bases align to TRBD2. CDR1 and CDR2 (germline): MNHEY, SMNVEV (reference sequence). J lost 13 bases, V lost 4 bases, and 7 bases had no gene match. The CDR3 loop spans 13 amino acids.

This clonotype was found once. The chain couples TRBV6-5 to TRBJ1-2, with TRBD1 identical over 7 bases. Looked up from germline, CDR1 is MNHEY and CDR2 is SVGAGI. The CDR3 runs 14 residues. V lost 6 bases and J lost 8; bases outside the gene matches: 12. The CDR3: CASRYGQDLWGYTF. Written as DNA, the CDR3 is TGTGCCAGCAGATACGGACAGGATTTATGGGGCTACACCTTC.

This chain connects TRBV7-8 to TRBJ2-2; the match to TRBD2 covers 12 bases. V trimming: 5 bases; J trimming: 4 bases; junction bases outside the gene matches: 5. The CDR3 is made up of 16 amino acids. Germline CDR1 is SGHVS and CDR2 is FQNEAQ. The CDR3 DNA sequence: TGTGCCAGCAGCCGCCGACTAGCGGGAGTCACCGGGGAGCTGTTTTTT. It encodes CASSRRLAGVTGELFF.

The V gene is TRBV27, the J gene TRBJ2-3; TRBD1 agrees at 11 bases. This CDR3 spans 15 amino acids. Germline CDR1 and CDR2: MNHEY and SMNVEV (reference sequence). V gave up 7 bases and J gave up 4 bases; unmatched junction bases: 7. The CDR3: CASNVGQGAPDTQYF. The CDR3 DNA is TGTGCCAGCAACGTCGGACAGGGGGCACCAGATACGCAGTATTTT.

In its sample, this clonotype was seen many times. The chain joins TRBV7-8 to TRBJ2-5; 12 nucleotides agree with TRBD2. J gave up 4 bases and V 3 bases, and 3 bases lay outside the gene matches. This CDR3 comprises 15 residues. CDR1 and CDR2 (germline): SGHVS, FQNEAQ. CDR3 region: CASSLETSGGETQYF. CDR3 sequence (DNA): TGTGCCAGCAGCTTGGAGACTAGCGGGGGAGAGACCCAGTACTTC.

There are a few counts of this clonotype. This chain uses TRBV11-2 with TRBJ1-4; D is undetermined. This CDR3 is built from 16 residues. CDR1 is SGHAT, CDR2 FQNNGV, per germline. V gave up 3 bases and J gave up 0 bases, with 11 bases separating them. The CDR3 DNA is TGTGCCAGCAGCTTCCCCAGGCTCACAACTAATGAAAAACTGTTTTTT. Encoded protein: CASSFPRLTTNEKLFF.

The V gene is TRBV28, the J gene TRBJ2-1; TRBD2 matches 10 bases. This CDR3 has 15 residues. After removal of 7 bases from V and 3 bases from J, the junction contained 6 bases not matched to a gene. Germline assignment: CDR1 MDHEN and CDR2 SYDVKM. The DNA of the CDR3 is TGTGCCAGCACCGAGACTAGCGGGTTCTACAATGAGCAGTTCTTC. This codes for CASTETSGFYNEQFF.